Below are 23 T cell receptor beta chains sequenced from a single sample in a study of neoadjuvant anti-PD-1 for oral cavity cancer. The repertoire was sequenced with immunoSEQ multiplex PCR; TCRdb's copy has only in-frame clones and lacks some. The sample yields approximately 32,000 clones, approximately 90% seen once. This specimen consisted of PBMCs, obtained before nivolumab (anti-PD-1) treatment. The receptors come from a person aged 35-79 years with oral cavity squamous cell carcinoma.

The CDR3 DNA reads as TGTGCCAGCAGCGTAGGGGGACGCGAGCAGTACTTC. This codes for CASSVGGREQYF. This chain connects TRBV9 to TRBJ2-7; the D call may be TRBD1 or TRBD2 (5 bases each). Germline V gene data show CDR1 as SGDLS and CDR2 as YYNGEE. Trimming shortened V by 0 bases and J by 6 bases, and 7 bases separated the two germline ends. This CDR3 has 12 residues. The complete variable domain, with remaining parts taken from reference TRBV9 and TRBJ2-7, reads DSGVTQTPKHLITATGQRVTLRCSPRSGDLSVYWYQQSLDQGLQFLIQYYNGEERAKGNILERFSAQQFPDLHSELNLSSLELGDSALYFCASSVGGREQYFGPGTRLTVT.

This sequence joins TRBV5-1 and TRBJ2-5; 8 bases align to TRBD1. The V gene's germline CDR1 is SGHRS and CDR2 YFSETQ. J gave up 5 bases and V 0 bases, and 6 bases lay outside the gene matches. The CDR3 contains 15 residues. This CDR3 reads CASSLEDRVSETQYF. The DNA of the CDR3 is TGCGCCAGCAGCTTGGAGGACAGGGTGAGCGAGACCCAGTACTTC.

V gene TRBV6-6 combines with J gene TRBJ1-4, with D tentatively TRBD1 (6 bases). Trimming took 5 bases from V and 7 from J, leaving 14 bases between them. Germline CDR1 and CDR2: MNHNY and SVGAGI (reference sequence). The CDR3 spans 14 residues. The CDR3 loop is CASSLSGGLEKLFF. DNA for the CDR3: TGTGCCAGCAGTCTCTCCGGGGGGCTTGAAAAACTGTTTTTT.

The chain uses TRBV9 and TRBJ1-6; 12 positions agree with TRBD1. With 4 bases clipped from V and 9 bases from J, the junction kept 11 bases outside the gene matches. The CDR3 sequence is 17 residues long. Per germline, CDR1 SGDLS and CDR2 YYNGEE. The CDR3 DNA is TGTGCCAGCAGCATAGGGACAGGGGGCTCGCTACGTTCACCCCTCCACTTT. It is translated as CASSIGTGGSLRSPLHF.

As concerns this clone: This same CDR3 is encoded by further DNA sequences in the sample. The chain is built from TRBV12-5 and TRBJ2-5, with D perhaps TRBD2 (6 bases). This CDR3 is built from 13 residues. V was pared by 2 bases and J by 4 bases, with 8 bases between. Germline V gene lookup returns CDR1 LGHNT and CDR2 FRNRAP. The CDR3 nucleotides read TGTGCTAGTGGTTTGACCGGGAGAGAGACCCAGTACTTC. Protein product: CASGLTGRETQYF.

The chain uses TRBV7-2 and TRBJ2-3; 10 positions match TRBD2. V shed 1 base, J shed 1 base, and the junction held 2 bases outside the gene matches. The CDR3 sequence is 16 residues long. Germline V gene lookup returns CDR1 SGHTA and CDR2 FQGNSA. The CDR3 region is CASSLGLAGGTDTQYF. The CDR3 DNA reads as TGTGCCAGCAGCTTAGGGCTAGCGGGGGGCACAGATACGCAGTATTTT. The full variable domain, in which reference TRBV7-2 and TRBJ2-3 provide the parts outside the CDR3, is GAGVSQSPSNKVTEKGKDVELRCDPISGHTALYWYRQSLGQGLEFLIYFQGNSAPDKSGLPSDRFSAERTGGSVSTLTIQRTQQEDSAVYLCASSLGLAGGTDTQYFGPGTRLTVL.

The genes are TRBV20-1 and TRBJ2-7; D might be TRBD2 (5 bases). Germline values: CDR1 DFQATT, CDR2 SNEGSKA (reference sequence). This CDR3 is 11 amino acids long. Trimming left V 8 bases short and J 3 bases short, with 11 bases between. The CDR3 nucleotides are TGCAGTACCCTTCGGGGCTACGAGCAGTACTTC. Translation: CSTLRGYEQYF.

The V and J genes are TRBV7-8 and TRBJ2-1; D gene uncertain. The ends were cut back, 3 bases at V and 1 base at J, with 7 bases in the middle. Germline-derived CDR1 and CDR2 are SGHVS and FQNEAQ. The CDR3 sequence is 14 residues long. DNA for the CDR3: TGTGCCAGCAGCTTCCGTCAGTCCTACAATGAGCAGTTCTTC. It codes for CASSFRQSYNEQFF.

The chain combines TRBV7-2 with TRBJ1-3; weak D call: TRBD1 (6 bases). CDR3 length: 15 amino acids. CDR1 SGHTA and CDR2 FQGNSA come from the germline V gene. With 1 base removed from V and 4 bases from J, the gap between germline ends came to 11 bases. DNA of the CDR3: TGTGCCAGCAGCTTAGTGTCAGGGGAAGGAAACACCATATATTTT. Protein: CASSLVSGEGNTIYF.

This clone was detected once. CDR3 DNA sequence: TGTGCCAGCAGCCCGGGACAGGGCCTCTCTGGAAACACCATATATTTT. It yields the protein CASSPGQGLSGNTIYF. This chain links TRBV7-2 with TRBJ1-3, with 9 positions matching TRBD1. V was clipped by 5 bases and J by 0 bases; unmatched bases: 5. This CDR3 contains 16 residues. Germline V gene sequence: CDR1 SGHTA, CDR2 FQGNSA.

This sequence joins TRBV7-2 and TRBJ1-5, with 7 bases fitting TRBD1. The junction had 8 bases not matched to a gene; V was cut back by 4 bases and J by 5 bases. CDR1 and CDR2 from the germline V gene are SGHTA and FQGNSA. The CDR3 has 15 residues. CDR3 DNA: TGTGCCAGCAGCTGGAGGGGGCCGAAAGATCAGCCCCAGCATTTT. Its translation is CASSWRGPKDQPQHF.

The CDR3 coding sequence is TGTGCCAGCAGCGCACCCTTCCGGGGGGATAATCAGCCCCAGCATTTT. Its translation: CASSAPFRGDNQPQHF. The J gene is TRBJ1-5, the V gene TRBV21-1. TRBV21-1 is reported as a pseudogene. This CDR3 is 16 amino acids long.

This clone has a handful of counts. V is TRBV9 and J is TRBJ1-2; maybe TRBD1 (5 bases). This CDR3 is built from 13 residues. V shed 0 bases and J shed 2 bases, with 5 bases lying between them. The germline V gene has CDR1 SGDLS and CDR2 YYNGEE. CDR3 bases: TGTGCCAGCAGCGTAGGACAGAACTATGGCTACACCTTC. This gives the protein CASSVGQNYGYTF. Filled out from reference TRBV9 and TRBJ1-2, the complete variable domain reads DSGVTQTPKHLITATGQRVTLRCSPRSGDLSVYWYQQSLDQGLQFLIQYYNGEERAKGNILERFSAQQFPDLHSELNLSSLELGDSALYFCASSVGQNYGYTFGSGTRLTVV.

This CDR3 reads CASSIDPQGRHEQYF. The CDR3 nucleotides are TGTGCCAGTAGTATAGACCCACAGGGGAGGCACGAGCAGTACTTC. The chain recombines TRBV19 with TRBJ2-7; TRBD1 might be the D (7 bases). V lost 0 bases and J 5 bases, leaving 14 bases between the germline ends. In germline, CDR1 is LNHDA, CDR2 SQIVND (reference sequence). There are 15 residues in the CDR3.

The chain recombines TRBV30 with TRBJ2-2; no clear D. The germline gives CDR1 GTSNPN, CDR2 SVGIG (reference sequence). CDR3 size: 15 residues. V gave up 0 bases and J gave up 5 bases, with 13 bases separating them. The CDR3: CAWSVPYAGTGELFF. CDR3 nucleotides: TGTGCCTGGAGTGTCCCATATGCCGGAACCGGGGAGCTGTTTTTT. The full variable domain, rest sourced from reference TRBV30 and TRBJ2-2, is SQTIHQWPATLVQPVGSPLSLECTVEGTSNPNLYWYRQAAGRGLQLLFYSVGIGQISSEVPQNLSASRPQDRQFILSSKKLLLSDSGFYLCAWSVPYAGTGELFFGEGSRLTVL.

The rearrangement links TRBV4-3 to TRBJ2-1; TRBD2 matches at 10 bases. V shed 4 bases and J 4 bases; nucleotides not matched to a gene: 4. Germline V CDR1 and CDR2: LGHNA, YSLEER. This CDR3 is built from 15 residues. This CDR3 reads CASSRLAGEYNEQFF. DNA for the CDR3: TGCGCCAGCAGCCGCCTAGCGGGGGAGTACAATGAGCAGTTCTTC.

This clone was seen a few times. The chain couples TRBV2 to TRBJ1-2; tentative D call: TRBD1 (5 bases). V lost 3 bases and J 5 bases, leaving 13 bases between the germline ends. Germline CDR1 SNHLY, CDR2 FYNNEI. CDR3 length equals 14 residues. CDR3 in amino acids: CASSEAGLGYGYTF. The DNA of the CDR3 is TGTGCCAGCAGTGAGGCAGGGCTGGGGTATGGCTACACCTTC.

A few counts support this clone. The V call is TRBV10-2, the J call TRBJ2-7; TRBD2 is a possible D gene (6 bases). V was shortened by 2 bases and J by 2 bases, with 10 bases between the two germline ends. This CDR3 is built from 14 residues. Looked up from germline, CDR1 is WSHSY and CDR2 is SAAADI. The CDR3 bases are TGCGCCAGCAGTGAGGGCGGGACCCCCTACGAGCAGTACTTC. Its protein product is CASSEGGTPYEQYF.

The gene calls are TRBV16 and TRBJ2-3, with D perhaps matching TRBD2 (5 bases). The germline CDR1 and CDR2 sequences are KGHSY and FQNENV. This CDR3 region has 11 residues. V lost 4 bases and J 8 bases, leaving 7 bases between the germline ends. The CDR3 bases are TGTGCCAGCAGCCTACGGGGTACGCAGTATTTT. Residues: CASSLRGTQYF.

Only a few counts were recorded for this clone. The identical CDR3 is also encoded by other nucleotide sequences in the sample. V and J are TRBV2 and TRBJ1-6, with D possibly being TRBD1 (6 bases). Germline V gene lookup returns CDR1 SNHLY and CDR2 FYNNEI. The CDR3 sequence is 14 residues long. Trimming pared 6 bases from V and 5 bases from J, leaving 11 bases between. CDR3 amino acids: CASRVDRNNSPLHF. CDR3 in DNA: TGTGCCAGCAGAGTAGACAGGAATAATTCACCCCTCCACTTT.

The rearrangement links TRBV11-2 to TRBJ1-4; D uncertain. V was pared by 0 bases and J by 0 bases, with 8 bases between. CDR1 SGHAT and CDR2 FQNNGV come from the germline V gene. The CDR3 totals 16 residues. The DNA for the CDR3 is TGTGCCAGCAGCTTAGACAGACCTACAACTAATGAAAAACTGTTTTTT. Amino acids: CASSLDRPTTNEKLFF.

The chain links TRBV11-2 to TRBJ2-7; D is ambiguous. Germline values: CDR1 SGHAT, CDR2 FQNNGV. CDR3 length: 12 amino acids. V was shortened by 4 bases and J by 6 bases, with 10 bases between the two germline ends. The CDR3 region is CASSSALLEQYF. The DNA for the CDR3 is TGTGCCAGCAGCTCCGCCCTACTCGAGCAGTACTTC. Together with reference TRBV11-2 and TRBJ2-7, the CDR3 gives the full variable domain: EAGVAQSPRYKIIEKRQSVAFWCNPISGHATLYWYQQILGQGPKLLIQFQNNGVVDDSQLPKDRFSAERLKGVDSTLKIQPAKLEDSAVYLCASSSALLEQYFGPGTRLTVT.

The chain is built from TRBV7-2 and TRBJ2-6, with D possibly being TRBD2 (6 bases). Germline CDR1 reads SGHTA; CDR2 reads FQGNSA. With 5 bases removed from V and 4 bases from J, the gap between germline ends came to 15 bases. The CDR3 has 16 amino acids. The CDR3 nucleotides read TGTGCCAGCAGCCGCGGGGAAGGGACCGGGGCCAACGTCCTGACTTTC. Its translation is CASSRGEGTGANVLTF.